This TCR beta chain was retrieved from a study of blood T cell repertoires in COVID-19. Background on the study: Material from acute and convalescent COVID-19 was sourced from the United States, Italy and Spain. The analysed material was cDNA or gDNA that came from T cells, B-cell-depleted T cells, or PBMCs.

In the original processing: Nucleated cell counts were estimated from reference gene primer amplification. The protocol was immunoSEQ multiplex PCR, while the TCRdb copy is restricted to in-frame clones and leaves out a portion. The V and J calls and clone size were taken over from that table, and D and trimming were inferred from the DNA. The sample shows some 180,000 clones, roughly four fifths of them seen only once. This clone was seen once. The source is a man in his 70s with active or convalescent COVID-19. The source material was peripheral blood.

The CDR3 nucleotides read TGCAGCGTTGACACAGCCTACACAGATACGCAGTATTTT. It translates to CSVDTAYTDTQYF. The V gene is TRBV29-1, the J gene TRBJ2-3, with unresolved D. V was cut by 3 bases and J by 2 bases, with 9 bases left in between. The CDR3 has 13 residues. Germline V gives CDR1 SQVTM, CDR2 ANQGSEA.